This record concerns one T cell receptor beta chain sequence. Its antigen remains unknown. The data originate from a study of beta chain features in type 1 diabetes. Every bit of the isolated RNA underwent reverse transcription, so sequencing read expressed TCRB transcripts. Libraries were prepared by immunoSEQ multiplex PCR; TCRdb keeps only in-frame clonotypes and omits some of them. The sample includes about 320,000 clones, approximately 15% of them seen just once. It was via CD45RO/CCR7/CD25/CD127/CD95/CD27 that CD4+ naive, central memory, regulatory and stem cell-like memory cells were sorted. Per germline, CDR1 LNHDA and CDR2 SQIVND (reference sequence). The CDR3 runs 14 residues. V was clipped by 1 base and J by 0 bases, with 4 bases between them. Study outcomes and limitations: For type 1 diabetes patients, VDJ junctions showed fewer insertions and more deletions.

This chain connects TRBV19 to TRBJ1-5, with D uncertain. The TCR originated in a man under 40 in good health. Source material: central memory CD4+ T cells from blood. This CDR3 reads CASSIGYSNQPQHF. The CDR3 nucleotides read TGTGCCAGTAGTATAGGGTATAGCAATCAGCCCCAGCATTTT.